The 14 T cell receptor beta chains below come from one sample, sequenced in a study of T cells in Graves' hyperthyroidism and ophthalmopathy. Researchers amplified the TCR beta CDR3 regions from RNA transcripts. Using the HTBI primer set, a first-round RT-PCR was run on the TCR CDR3. TCRdb called the multiplex PCR reads again in MiXCR, with one record for every CDR3 protein. The sample has roughly 300,000 distinct CDR3 sequences, approximately 15% seen once; the top ten hold 20% to 25%. The specimen was blood. The receptors derive from a woman aged 25-40 years with Graves' hyperthyroidism.

The sample holds many counts of this clonotype. The DNA of the CDR3 is TGTGCCAGCACACCAGGGGTATCAGGCGAGCAGTACTTC. Its protein product is CASTPGVSGEQYF. The chain joins TRBV6-2 or TRBV6-3 to TRBJ2-7; D is possibly TRBD1 (6 bases). Germline V gives CDR1 MNHEY, CDR2 SVGEGT. The CDR3 is 13 amino acids. V lost 7 bases and J 6 bases, leaving 16 bases between the germline ends.

In this sample, this clonotype turned up a few times. The chain uses TRBV20-1 and TRBJ2-3; tentative D call: TRBD2 (5 bases). The CDR3 extends over 12 amino acids. Between the trimmed V and J ends, which lost 3 bases and 6 bases, there was a span of 10 bases. Germline V lookup: CDR1 DFQATT, CDR2 SNEGSKA (reference sequence). The CDR3 DNA reads TGCAGTGCTAGCCTAGCTTCCGATACGCAGTATTTT. Amino acids: CSASLASDTQYF.

This chain links TRBV11-2 with TRBJ2-3; 11 positions match TRBD2. V trimming: 4 bases; J trimming: 6 bases; junction bases outside the gene matches: 3. The CDR3 contains 14 residues. Germline values: CDR1 SGHAT, CDR2 FQNNGV. CDR3 coding DNA: TGTGCCAGCAGCTCACGGACTAGCGGGGATACGCAGTATTTT. This sequence encodes CASSSRTSGDTQYF.

This clonotype was seen many times. This chain uses TRBV28 with TRBJ2-1, with 7 bases fitting TRBD1. Germline V gene data show CDR1 as MDHEN and CDR2 as SYDVKM. V trimming: 4 bases; J trimming: 6 bases; junction bases outside the gene matches: 3. This CDR3 is built from 13 residues. Here the CDR3 DNA reads TGTGCCAGCAGTTCGGGACAGACCAATGAGCAGTTCTTC. Its translation: CASSSGQTNEQFF.

This clonotype was counted at least ten times. The rearrangement joins TRBV6-1 to TRBJ2-7; TRBD2 aligns across 8 bases. Trimming at V came to 0 bases and at J to 6 bases, leaving 10 bases not matched to a gene. Germline CDR1 is MNHNS and CDR2 is SASEGT. The CDR3 consists of 16 residues. CDR3 sequence: CASSEAVSGGISEQYF. As DNA, the CDR3 is TGTGCCAGCAGTGAAGCGGTAAGCGGGGGAATCTCCGAGCAGTACTTC.

The V call is TRBV5-4, the J call TRBJ2-1; TRBD2 matches 7 bases. Germline lookup yields CDR1 SGHNT and CDR2 YYREEE (reference sequence). CDR3 length: 15 amino acids. J gave up 9 bases and V 4 bases, and 13 bases lay outside the gene matches. The CDR3 DNA is TGTGCCAGCAGCATTACCCCAACGGGCGGGAGTGAGCAGTTCTTC. This gives the protein CASSITPTGGSEQFF. Supplemented by reference TRBV5-4 and TRBJ2-1, the full variable domain reads ETGVTQSPTHLIKTRGQQVTLRCSSQSGHNTVSWYQQALGQGPQFIFQYYREEENGRGNFPPRFSGLQFPNYSSELNVNALELDDSALYLCASSITPTGGSEQFFGPGTRLTVL.

Only a few counts were recorded for this clonotype. The chain recombines TRBV6-5 with TRBJ2-6, with TRBD1 matching over 7 bases. With 2 bases clipped from V and 2 bases from J, the junction kept 9 bases outside the gene matches. Germline CDR1 MNHEY, CDR2 SVGAGI. The CDR3 extends over 18 amino acids. CDR3 nucleotide sequence: TGTGCCAGCAGTTACACGACAGGGTCGGTGCCTGGGGCCAACGTCCTGACTTTC. It translates to CASSYTTGSVPGANVLTF.

J is TRBJ2-6 and V is TRBV3-1, with D possibly being TRBD1 or TRBD2 (6 bases each). The CDR3 has 18 residues. In germline, CDR1 is LGHDT, CDR2 YNNKEL (reference sequence). Deletions cut 0 bases from V and 4 bases from J, with 16 bases between. The CDR3, as DNA: TGTGCCAGCAGCCAAGACGATGGGGGGCTTAGCGGGGCCAACGTCCTGACTTTC. Protein product: CASSQDDGGLSGANVLTF.

This clonotype was recorded many times. The genes are TRBV28 and TRBJ1-4, with a weak D call TRBD1 (5 bases). In germline, CDR1 is MDHEN, CDR2 SYDVKM. V lost 5 bases and J lost 6, with 16 bases in between. The CDR3 contains 15 residues. CDR3: CASSKGGARDEKLFF. The CDR3 DNA follows: TGTGCCAGCAGTAAAGGCGGGGCGAGAGATGAAAAACTGTTTTTT.

This clonotype has ten or more counts. The chain links TRBV5-1 to TRBJ2-7; unclear D gene. The V gene's germline CDR1 is SGHRS and CDR2 YFSETQ. V was pared by 1 base and J by 3 bases, with 11 bases between. CDR3 size: 14 residues. This CDR3 reads CASSLHGLCYEQYF. CDR3 in DNA: TGCGCCAGCAGCTTGCACGGTTTGTGCTACGAGCAGTACTTC. The whole variable domain, remainder taken from reference TRBV5-1 and TRBJ2-7, is KAGVTQTPRYLIKTRGQQVTLSCSPISGHRSVSWYQQTPGQGLQFLFEYFSETQRNKGNFPGRFSGRQFSNSRSEMNVSTLELGDSALYLCASSLHGLCYEQYFGPGTRLTVT.

This clonotype was counted many times. The chain joins TRBV28 to TRBJ1-6; D gene ambiguous. V lost 11 bases and J 5 bases, leaving 19 bases between the germline ends. This CDR3 spans 15 amino acids. Germline CDR1 is MDHEN and CDR2 is SYDVKM. The CDR3 DNA sequence: TGTGCCGCCAGCATAGGACGGCGGGATAATTCACCCCTCCACTTT. Encoded protein: CAASIGRRDNSPLHF.

This clonotype was seen repeatedly, ten times or more. The chain joins TRBV28 to TRBJ1-5; 7 nucleotides match TRBD1. The germline gives CDR1 MDHEN, CDR2 SYDVKM. There are 16 residues in the CDR3. Trimming at V came to 3 bases and at J to 5 bases, leaving 10 bases not matched to a gene. The DNA for the CDR3 is TGTGCCAGCAGTTTTCCCGGACAGGCCATTCATCAGCCCCAGCATTTT. Protein: CASSFPGQAIHQPQHF.

Many counts were recorded for this clonotype. The chain uses TRBV20-1 and TRBJ2-3; 7 positions agree with TRBD1. Germline CDR1 is DFQATT and CDR2 is SNEGSKA (reference sequence). Trimming took 7 bases from V and 1 from J; bases not matched to a gene: 11. The CDR3 is made up of 15 amino acids. CDR3: CSGLTGFKGTDTQYF. In DNA form, the CDR3 reads TGCAGTGGTCTGACAGGGTTTAAGGGCACAGATACGCAGTATTTT.

V usage is TRBV29-1 and J usage is TRBJ2-7; TRBD1 matches at 7 bases. Germline-derived CDR1 and CDR2 are SQVTM and ANQGSEA. Germline trimming cut 4 bases from V and 4 bases from J; bases unmatched to any gene: 13. The CDR3 runs 15 residues. As DNA, the CDR3 is TGCAGCGTTGTCCCCCCCGGGACAGCCTATTACGAGCAGTACTTC. Amino acid sequence: CSVVPPGTAYYEQYF.